Sequencing of this TCR beta chain was carried out in a study of blood T cells in healthy people across ages. Study-level findings and limits: As naive T cell percentage varied, TCR beta diversity correlated strongly with it.

Comment on this clonotype: Its specificity is not known.

Germline CDR1 reads LGHDT; CDR2 reads YNNKEL (reference sequence). The CDR3 sequence is 14 residues long. With a J-beta primer mix and a sample-barcoded 5' primer, a second PCR ran about 6 to 11 cycles. TCRdb independently ran MiXCR on the 5' RACE reads; one entry per CDR3 protein. The sample contains around 1,500,000 distinct CDR3 sequences, 35% to 45% of which appear only once. This chain uses TRBV3-1 with TRBJ2-4, with 9 bases matching TRBD2. Near its end, the DNA agrees better with TRBJ2-5, so the J call may be wrong. The sequenced sample consisted of blood. The clonotype was recovered from a woman younger than 35 in good health. CDR3 protein: CASILAGWGETQYF. In DNA, the CDR3 is TGTGCCAGCATCCTAGCGGGATGGGGGGAGACCCAGTACTTC.